One T cell receptor beta chain is described in this entry. Between the trimmed V and J ends, which lost 3 bases and 2 bases, there was a span of 13 bases. There are 15 residues in the CDR3. CDR1 is LNHDA and CDR2 is SQIVND in the germline V gene (reference sequence). Treatment reported: randomized to nivolumab then ipilimumab (arm A) or the reverse (arm B). DNA-damaging chemotherapy had not been given to any patient beforehand. The sample belongs to a study of sequential checkpoint blockade in melanoma. Assay: immunoSEQ multiplex PCR; the TCRdb copy retains only in-frame clones and omits some. This table has about 17,000 clones, nearly 80% appearing once.

The TCR originated in a human donor with melanoma. The sequencing here drew on CD8+ T cells sorted from blood (inferred from file names), taken from a patient given nivolumab and ipilimumab in sequence. The chain has TRBV19 and TRBJ1-1, with D unclear. Written as DNA, the CDR3 is TGTGCCAGTAGTATTTGGGCAATAACCAACACTGAAGCTTTCTTT. It encodes CASSIWAITNTEAFF.